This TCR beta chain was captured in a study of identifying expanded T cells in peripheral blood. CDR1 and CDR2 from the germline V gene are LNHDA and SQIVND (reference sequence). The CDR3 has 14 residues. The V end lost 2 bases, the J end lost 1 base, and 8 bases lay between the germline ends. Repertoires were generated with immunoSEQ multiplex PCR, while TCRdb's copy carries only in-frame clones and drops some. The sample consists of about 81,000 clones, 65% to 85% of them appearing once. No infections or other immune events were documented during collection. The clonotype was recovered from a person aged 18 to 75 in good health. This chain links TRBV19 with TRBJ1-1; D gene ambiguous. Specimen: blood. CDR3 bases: TGTGCCAGTAGTATACAGGCATGGAACACTGAAGCTTTCTTT. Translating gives CASSIQAWNTEAFF.